The 28 T cell receptor beta chains reported below all come from one sample, sequenced in a study of shared clonotypes between healthy human individuals. TCRdb keeps only in-frame clones here, not all; method: immunoSEQ multiplex PCR. Counted here are around 620,000 clones, about 95% occurring once; the ten biggest clones make up approximately 0.12%. CD45RO-negative CD8 cells positively selected for CCR7 made up the naive population, which excluded terminally differentiated effector memory CD45RA+ cells. The specimen was naive CD8+ T cells sorted from blood. The origin of the receptors is a woman younger than 45 in good health.

V is TRBV2 and J is TRBJ1-5, with D unclear. The CDR3 has 15 residues. The V gene lost 7 bases and the J gene lost 3 bases, with 16 bases spanning the gap. Germline V lookup: CDR1 SNHLY, CDR2 FYNNEI. The CDR3 reads CASTTIPEYNQPQHF. Written as DNA, the CDR3 is TGTGCCAGCACCACCATTCCGGAGTACAATCAGCCCCAGCATTTT.

The chain employs TRBV5-6 and TRBJ2-3; 10 bases align to TRBD2. The CDR3 extends over 16 amino acids. CDR1 and CDR2 from the germline V gene are SGHDT and YYEEEE. V dropped 0 bases and J dropped 8; count of bases not matched to a gene: 9. CDR3 nucleotide sequence: TGTGCCAGCAGCTTGGCCTCTAGCGGGAGAAGCGGTACGCAGTATTTT. Translation gives CASSLASSGRSGTQYF.

This rearrangement joins TRBV5-1 to TRBJ2-3, with no clear D. This CDR3 has 12 residues. V lost 0 bases and J lost 2, with 1 base in between. Germline CDR1 is SGHRS and CDR2 is YFSETQ. The CDR3, as DNA: TGCGCCAGCAGCTTGGACACAGATACGCAGTATTTT. Its protein is CASSLDTDTQYF.

The chain couples TRBV13 to TRBJ2-1; TRBD2 might be the D (6 bases). The length of the CDR3 is 14 residues. CDR1 is PRHDT, CDR2 FYEKMQ, per germline (reference sequence). Trimming cost V 1 base and J 6 bases, with 10 bases left between them. For the CDR3, the DNA is TGTGCCAGCAGCTTAGTCCTGGAGGGCAATGAGCAGTTCTTC. Protein product: CASSLVLEGNEQFF.

The chain uses TRBV10-3 and TRBJ2-7; D is undetermined. V was pared by 0 bases and J by 3 bases, with 33 bases between. This CDR3 has 22 residues. Germline CDR1 ENHRY, CDR2 SYGVKD. The CDR3 coding sequence is TGTGCCATCAGTGAGTCGAAGGTTGATCCGAAATTAATCACGGTCGCCGGCTACGAGCAGTACTTC. Amino acids: CAISESKVDPKLITVAGYEQYF.

The chain uses TRBV21-1 and TRBJ2-7; no check of the table's D call, TRBD2, against the DNA was made. TRBV21-1 is classified as a pseudogene. This CDR3 spans 16 amino acids. CDR3 bases: TGTGCCAGCAGCACCCTAGGGGGGACTAACTCCTACGAGCAGTACTTC. Translated: CASSTLGGTNSYEQYF.

The chain is built from TRBV4-2 and TRBJ2-3, with D possibly TRBD2 on 5 matching bases. Germline CDR1 is LGHNA and CDR2 is YNFKEQ. Trimming stripped 5 bases from V and 1 base from J, with 13 bases between. There are 15 residues in the CDR3. CDR3 protein: CASSAGSGGTDTQYF. The CDR3 DNA is TGTGCCAGCAGCGCTGGGAGCGGCGGCACAGATACGCAGTATTTT.

The J gene is TRBJ2-7, the V gene TRBV9; TRBD2 aligns across 11 bases. The length of the CDR3 is 16 residues. The germline CDR1 and CDR2 sequences are SGDLS and YYNGEE. Unmatched junction bases numbered 10, after V lost 4 bases and J lost 4 bases. In DNA, the CDR3 is TGTGCCAGCAGCCTTGCCCTAGCGGGGGGAATTTACGAGCAGTACTTC. Translated, it gives CASSLALAGGIYEQYF.

The V gene is TRBV5-6, the J gene TRBJ2-7, with D possibly being TRBD1 (5 bases). Germline V gives CDR1 SGHDT, CDR2 YYEEEE. Trimming pared 3 bases from V and 6 bases from J, leaving 10 bases between. The CDR3 is made up of 12 amino acids. The CDR3 coding sequence is TGTGCCAGCAGCTCAACAGGCTCCGAGCAGTACTTC. This translates into CASSSTGSEQYF.

J is TRBJ1-3 and V is TRBV6-5; D gene unclear. Germline assignment: CDR1 MNHEY and CDR2 SVGAGI. V was shortened by 0 bases and J by 4 bases, with 13 bases between the two germline ends. This CDR3 has 16 amino acids. CDR3: CASSYSSESEGNTIYF. CDR3 DNA sequence: TGTGCCAGCAGTTACTCGTCCGAGTCCGAAGGAAACACCATATATTTT.

The V call is TRBV28, the J call TRBJ1-1, with D possibly being TRBD1 (5 bases). The V end lost 1 base, the J end lost 6 bases, and 15 bases lay between the germline ends. Germline CDR1 is MDHEN and CDR2 is SYDVKM. CDR3 size: 15 residues. As DNA, the CDR3 is TGTGCCAGCAGTTTATCTACACCCAGGGTATCTGAAGCTTTCTTT. This encodes CASSLSTPRVSEAFF.

This clone was recorded only once. The chain has TRBV9 and TRBJ1-5; 9 bases align to TRBD1. Unmatched junction bases numbered 5, after V lost 7 bases and J lost 0 bases. The germline V gene has CDR1 SGDLS and CDR2 YYNGEE. This CDR3 region has 15 residues. The CDR3 DNA follows: TGTGCCAGCGGACGGACAGGGGTTAGCAATCAGCCCCAGCATTTT. This encodes CASGRTGVSNQPQHF.

The J gene is TRBJ1-1, the V gene TRBV5-4, with D tentatively TRBD1 (5 bases). V dropped 4 bases and J dropped 7 bases, with 17 bases sitting between them. Per the germline V gene, CDR1 is SGHNT and CDR2 is YYREEE (reference sequence). The CDR3 is 14 residues long. In DNA, the CDR3 is TGTGCCAGCAGCCCTGGAGGGGCTCACTATGAAGCTTTCTTT. Its protein is CASSPGGAHYEAFF.

This chain links TRBV5-5 with TRBJ1-1; D is ambiguous. The germline V gene encodes CDR1 SGHKS and CDR2 YYEKEE (reference sequence). The V end was cut by 1 base, the J end by 11 bases, with 30 bases between. This CDR3 comprises 18 residues. CDR3 in amino acids: CASSLMLPQRRPNLEAFF. DNA of the CDR3: TGTGCCAGCAGCTTGATGCTACCGCAGCGGCGACCCAACCTCGAGGCTTTCTTT.

This clone showed up just once. V is TRBV28 and J is TRBJ2-5; TRBD1 is a possible D gene (6 bases). The J call may not be correct, given that the DNA end is closer to TRBJ2-7. The CDR3 sequence is 13 residues long. CDR1 and CDR2 (germline): MDHEN, SYDVKM. In DNA form, the CDR3 reads TGTGCCAGCAAGGACAGTCCTGCGCACGAGCAGTACTTC. Amino acid sequence: CASKDSPAHEQYF.

In DNA form, the CDR3 reads TGTGCCAGCAGCTTGGGTGTAGACACTGAAGCTTTCTTT. It yields the protein CASSLGVDTEAFF. This chain connects TRBV5-4 to TRBJ1-1; no clear D. Germline V lookup: CDR1 SGHNT, CDR2 YYREEE (reference sequence). Trimming took off 0 bases at V and 3 bases at J, with 6 bases between the two ends. The CDR3 extends over 13 amino acids.

This clone showed up just once. The chain joins TRBV7-9 to TRBJ2-7, with 10 bases identical to TRBD2. The CDR3 has 17 amino acids. Germline CDR1 reads SEHNR; CDR2 reads FQNEAQ (reference sequence). V trimming: 6 bases; J trimming: 1 base; junction bases outside the gene matches: 12. CDR3 sequence (DNA): TGTGCCAGCAGTTCGACGGGGGCTAGCGGGAGTTCCTACGAGCAGTACTTC. Translation: CASSSTGASGSSYEQYF. Together with reference TRBV7-9 and TRBJ2-7, the CDR3 gives the full variable domain: DTGVSQNPRHKITKRGQNVTFRCDPISEHNRLYWYRQTLGQGPEFLTYFQNEAQLEKSRLLSDRFSAERPKGSFSTLEIQRTEQGDSAMYLCASSSTGASGSSYEQYFGPGTRLTVT.

The gene calls are TRBV9 and TRBJ2-7; 9 positions match TRBD1. The CDR3 length is 15 residues. The V and J ends lost 4 bases and 3 bases, in that order; junction bases with no gene match: 8. Germline values: CDR1 SGDLS, CDR2 YYNGEE. CDR3: CASSRQGEFIYEQYF. DNA for the CDR3: TGTGCCAGCAGCAGACAGGGGGAGTTTATCTACGAGCAGTACTTC.

The V call is TRBV19, the J call TRBJ1-4, with D tentatively TRBD1 (6 bases). The CDR3 has 15 amino acids. V lost 8 bases, J lost 1 base, and 14 bases lay in between. Germline CDR1 reads LNHDA; CDR2 reads SQIVND (reference sequence). The CDR3 reads CASVPGAGTNEKLFF. The CDR3 DNA reads TGTGCCAGTGTGCCAGGGGCAGGAACTAATGAAAAACTGTTTTTT.

This rearrangement joins TRBV11-2 to TRBJ1-2; maybe TRBD1 (5 bases). V dropped 5 bases and J dropped 5 bases, with 15 bases sitting between them. The germline CDR1 and CDR2 sequences are SGHAT and FQNNGV. The CDR3 has 14 residues. The CDR3 sequence is CASSIPGTGYGYTF. The CDR3 DNA reads TGTGCCAGCAGCATCCCAGGGACGGGGTATGGCTACACCTTC.

The V call is TRBV19, the J call TRBJ2-7; 9 bases fit TRBD2. The ends lost 5 bases at V and 4 bases at J; junction bases unmatched: 6. Germline V lookup: CDR1 LNHDA, CDR2 SQIVND (reference sequence). The CDR3 sequence is 14 residues long. The CDR3 is CASSPGLASYEQYF. CDR3 in DNA: TGTGCCAGTAGTCCCGGACTAGCGAGTTACGAGCAGTACTTC.

CDR3 amino acids: CASSRIGGDTQYF. The CDR3 nucleotides read TGTGCCAGCAGCCGAATCGGAGGGGATACGCAGTATTTT. This chain connects TRBV28 to TRBJ2-3; TRBD2 might be the D (6 bases). V lost 6 bases and J lost 6, with 13 bases in between. CDR1 is MDHEN and CDR2 is SYDVKM in the germline V gene. The CDR3 is 13 residues long.

This clone is a singleton in its sample. The V and J genes are TRBV2 and TRBJ1-3; no firm D call. The germline V and J ends were trimmed by 6 bases and 8 bases, with 11 bases remaining between them. The germline CDR1 and CDR2 sequences are SNHLY and FYNNEI. There are 12 residues in the CDR3. Written as DNA, the CDR3 is TGTGCCAGCAGGAAGTTGTCGGACACCATATATTTT. Protein product: CASRKLSDTIYF.

The chain uses TRBV27 and TRBJ2-3; D uncertain. The CDR3 sequence is 17 residues long. Trimming took off 0 bases at V and 0 bases at J, with 13 bases between the two ends. CDR1 MNHEY and CDR2 SMNVEV come from the germline V gene (reference sequence). The CDR3 DNA sequence: TGTGCCAGCAGTTTATCGGCCCCGGCGTTTAGCACAGATACGCAGTATTTT. Translating it yields CASSLSAPAFSTDTQYF.

The table lists this clone with a few counts. V usage is TRBV2 and J usage is TRBJ1-2, with D unresolved. The V and J ends lost 7 bases and 2 bases respectively, with 8 bases between them. The CDR3 is made up of 12 amino acids. Germline V lookup: CDR1 SNHLY, CDR2 FYNNEI. This CDR3 reads CASTVINYGYTF. The CDR3 DNA reads TGTGCCAGCACGGTAATCAACTATGGCTACACCTTC.

This rearrangement joins TRBV7-9 to TRBJ1-1, with 10 bases that match TRBD1. The CDR3 runs to 16 residues. Germline-derived CDR1 and CDR2 are SEHNR and FQNEAQ (reference sequence). V lost 5 bases and J lost 0; bases outside the gene matches: 6. The CDR3 coding sequence is TGTGCCAGCAGCGCAGACAGGGGGCTAATGAACACTGAAGCTTTCTTT. Encoded protein: CASSADRGLMNTEAFF.

CDR3 loop: CASSSLTSGTYNEQFF. CDR3 bases: TGTGCCAGTAGTTCCCTCACTAGCGGGACCTACAATGAGCAGTTCTTC. The genes are TRBV19 and TRBJ2-1; TRBD2 matches at 10 bases. Germline assignment: CDR1 LNHDA and CDR2 SQIVND (reference sequence). V shed 5 bases, J shed 2 bases, and the junction held 6 bases outside the gene matches. The CDR3 covers 16 residues.

The rearrangement joins TRBV19 to TRBJ2-1; TRBD1 might be the D (7 bases). The CDR3 length is 14 residues. Germline V CDR1 and CDR2: LNHDA, SQIVND (reference sequence). V was shortened by 1 base and J by 9 bases, with 13 bases between the two germline ends. DNA of the CDR3: TGTGCCAGTAGTATAGTCGGAGGGGGCGGTGAGCAGTTCTTC. It codes for CASSIVGGGGEQFF.